This entry lists 5 T cell receptor beta chains sequenced from one sample in a study of OX40 agonist ivuxolimab in advanced cancers. Only in-frame clones appear in the TCRdb table, and some are missing; sequencing was by immunoSEQ multiplex PCR. This table holds fewer than 85,000 clones, approximately 90% found once. The input for sequencing was CD4+ or CD8+ T cells sorted from blood, taken in a trial of the OX40 agonist ivuxolimab. Source of these receptors: an adult with an advanced solid tumor such as melanoma, head and neck, liver or kidney cancer.

Details on this clone: The junction does not match germline at one end; this may be a read error. The CDR3 bases are TGTGCTAGCAGCTACCCACCAACGGGGTACTCCTACGAGCAGTACTTC. Amino acid sequence: CASSYPPTGYSYEQYF. This rearrangement joins TRBV7-7 to TRBJ2-7; a weak D match, TRBD2 (5 bases). The CDR3 spans 16 residues. Germline V gene data show CDR1 as SSHAT and CDR2 as FNYEAQ (reference sequence).

The chain is built from TRBV19 and TRBJ2-1; either TRBD1 or TRBD2 may supply D (6 bases each). The CDR3 covers 17 residues. CDR1 LNHDA and CDR2 SQIVND come from the germline V gene (reference sequence). Between the trimmed V and J ends, which lost 5 bases and 1 base, there was a span of 18 bases. CDR3 amino acids: CASSRRGGGQSYNEQFF. The CDR3 DNA reads as TGTGCCAGTAGTCGACGTGGGGGAGGACAGTCCTACAATGAGCAGTTCTTC.

This clone occurred once. This chain links TRBV20-1 with TRBJ1-2; D possibly corresponds to TRBD1 (5 bases). This CDR3 is 11 amino acids long. The V gene lost 6 bases and the J gene lost 0 bases, with 5 bases spanning the gap. Germline V CDR1 and CDR2: DFQATT, SNEGSKA (reference sequence). The DNA for the CDR3 is TGCAGTGCACAGGCTAACTATGGCTACACCTTC. Protein: CSAQANYGYTF.

V usage is TRBV4-1 and J usage is TRBJ1-1; 7 bases are a match to TRBD1. The CDR3 is made up of 15 amino acids. Trimming cost V 2 bases and J 4 bases; bases outside gene matches: 7. CDR1 is MGHRA, CDR2 YSYEKL, per germline. CDR3: CASSQTRQGSTEAFF. CDR3 sequence (DNA): TGCGCCAGCAGCCAAACCAGACAGGGATCCACTGAAGCTTTCTTT.

This clone has only one observation. V usage is TRBV27 and J usage is TRBJ2-7, with 7 bases identical to TRBD1. Trimming at V came to 6 bases and at J to 2 bases, leaving 7 bases not matched to a gene. From germline, CDR1 is MNHEY and CDR2 SMNVEV (reference sequence). CDR3 length: 14 residues. The CDR3 nucleotides read TGTGCCAGCAGACGACAGGGCCTCACCTACGAGCAGTACTTC. Translation gives CASRRQGLTYEQYF.